This entry lists 2 T cell receptor beta chains sequenced from one sample in a study of circulating and synovial CD4+ cells in juvenile arthritis. Sequencing used immunoSEQ multiplex PCR; TCRdb keeps in-frame clones, though not all of them. This sample yields 1,500 or so clones, of which around 89% are seen a single time; 9% to 15% belongs to the top ten. Sequencing was carried out using HLA-DR+ CD4+ T cells from blood. The sample's subset: circulating pathogenic-like lymphocytes, sorted as HLA-DR+CD14-CD3+CD4+CD25low/- blood T cells. The source of these receptors is a human patient with juvenile idiopathic arthritis. Some clones in this sample may be carry-over from other donors' samples.

The CDR3 loop is CASSLGQGANEQYF. As DNA, the CDR3 is TGTGCCAGCAGTTTAGGACAGGGGGCTAACGAGCAGTACTTC. This chain links TRBV25-1 with TRBJ2-7; 11 positions agree with TRBD1. This CDR3 region has 14 residues. The ends lost 5 bases at V and 5 bases at J; junction bases unmatched: 5. The germline V gene has CDR1 MGHDK and CDR2 SYGVNS.

The V gene is TRBV29-1, the J gene TRBJ1-1; D gene uncertain. CDR1 and CDR2 from the germline V gene are SQVTM and ANQGSEA. The V end was cut by 0 bases, the J end by 4 bases, with 21 bases between. CDR3 length equals 17 residues. The CDR3 DNA is TGCAGCGTTGAAGATCTCCCCCGCTCTTGGGCGAGCACTGAAGCTTTCTTT. Translation: CSVEDLPRSWASTEAFF. Full variable domain (remainder filled in from reference TRBV29-1 and TRBJ1-1): SAVISQKPSRDICQRGTSLTIQCQVDSQVTMMFWYRQQPGQSLTLIATANQGSEATYESGFVIDKFPISRPNLTFSTLTVSNMSPEDSSIYLCSVEDLPRSWASTEAFFGQGTRLTVV.